This T cell receptor beta chain was obtained from a study of T cell responses to AZD1222 COVID-19 vaccine. Germline values: CDR1 SQVTM, CDR2 ANQGSEA. Losses at the gene ends were 6 bases for V and 4 bases for J; bases not matched to a gene: 6. The CDR3 is 14 amino acids. The protocol was immunoSEQ multiplex PCR, while the TCRdb copy is restricted to in-frame clones and leaves out a portion. The sample yields about 150,000 clones, about 90% seen once. The receptor comes from an adult who received the AZD1222 COVID-19 vaccine. J is TRBJ2-2 and V is TRBV29-1; 9 positions agree with TRBD1. The sample in question was peripheral blood, obtained 28 days after the second AZD1222 dose. CDR3 sequence: CSVAGTGTTGELFF. Here the CDR3 DNA reads TGCAGCGTCGCCGGGACAGGGACCACCGGGGAGCTGTTTTTT.